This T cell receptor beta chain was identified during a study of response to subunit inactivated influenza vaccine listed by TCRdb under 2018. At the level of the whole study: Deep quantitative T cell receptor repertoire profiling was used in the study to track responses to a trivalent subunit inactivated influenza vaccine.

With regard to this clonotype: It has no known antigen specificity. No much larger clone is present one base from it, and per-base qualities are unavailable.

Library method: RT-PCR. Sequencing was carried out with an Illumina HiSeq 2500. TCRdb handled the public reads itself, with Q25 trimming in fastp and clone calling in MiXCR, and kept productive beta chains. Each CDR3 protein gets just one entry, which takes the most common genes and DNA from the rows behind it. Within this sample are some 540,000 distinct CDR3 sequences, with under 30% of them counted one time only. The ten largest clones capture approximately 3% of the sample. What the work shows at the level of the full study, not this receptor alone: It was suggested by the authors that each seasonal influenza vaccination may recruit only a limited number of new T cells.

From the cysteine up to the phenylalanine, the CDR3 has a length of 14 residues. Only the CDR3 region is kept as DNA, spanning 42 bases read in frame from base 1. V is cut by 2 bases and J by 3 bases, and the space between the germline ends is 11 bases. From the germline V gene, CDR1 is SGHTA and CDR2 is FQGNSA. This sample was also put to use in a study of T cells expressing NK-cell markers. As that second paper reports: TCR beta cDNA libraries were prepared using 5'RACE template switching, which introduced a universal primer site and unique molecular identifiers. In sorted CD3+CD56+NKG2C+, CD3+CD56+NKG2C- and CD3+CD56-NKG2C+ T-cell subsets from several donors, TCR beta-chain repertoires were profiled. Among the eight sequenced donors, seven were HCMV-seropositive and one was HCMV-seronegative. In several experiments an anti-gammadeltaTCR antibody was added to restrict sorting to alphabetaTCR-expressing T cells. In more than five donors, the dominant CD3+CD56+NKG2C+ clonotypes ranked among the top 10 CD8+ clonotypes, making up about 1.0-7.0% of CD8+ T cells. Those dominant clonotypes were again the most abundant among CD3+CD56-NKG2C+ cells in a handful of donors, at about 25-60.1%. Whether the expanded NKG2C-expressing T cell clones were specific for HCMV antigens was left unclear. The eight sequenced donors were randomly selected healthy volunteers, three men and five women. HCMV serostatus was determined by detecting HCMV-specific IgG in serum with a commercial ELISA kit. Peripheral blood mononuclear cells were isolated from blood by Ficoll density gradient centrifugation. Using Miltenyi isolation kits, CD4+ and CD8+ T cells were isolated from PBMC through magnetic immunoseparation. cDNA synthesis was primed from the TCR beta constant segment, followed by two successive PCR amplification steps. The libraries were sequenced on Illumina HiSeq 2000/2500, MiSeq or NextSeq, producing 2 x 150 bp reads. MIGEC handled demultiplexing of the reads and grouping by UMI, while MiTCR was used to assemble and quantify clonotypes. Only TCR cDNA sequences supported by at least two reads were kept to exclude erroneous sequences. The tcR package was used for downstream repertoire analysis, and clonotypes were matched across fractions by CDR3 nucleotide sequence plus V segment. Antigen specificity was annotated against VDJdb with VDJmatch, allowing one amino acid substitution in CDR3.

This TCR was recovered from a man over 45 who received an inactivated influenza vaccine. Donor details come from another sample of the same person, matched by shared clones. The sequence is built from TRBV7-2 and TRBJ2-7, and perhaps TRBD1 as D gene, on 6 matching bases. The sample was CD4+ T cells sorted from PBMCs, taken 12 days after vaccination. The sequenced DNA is TGTGCCAGCAGCTTACAGGGGCACGGCTACGAGCAGTACTTC. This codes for CASSLQGHGYEQYF.